Following are 13 T cell receptor beta chains from one sample sequenced in a study of T cells expressing NK-cell markers. TCRdb re-called the 5' RACE reads; every CDR3 protein appears as one record, without DNA. In total, the table holds about 430,000 distinct CDR3 sequences. The sequencing input was blood T cells: a sorted CD56 or NKG2C T cell subset, CD4+ or CD8+ T cells, or bulk PBMC T cells (not recorded which). Receptors originate from a woman in her fifties or sixties in good health.

The rearrangement joins TRBV29-1 to TRBJ2-3; the TRBD1 assignment by TCRdb is unverifiable without DNA. The CDR3 sequence is 14 residues long. In germline, CDR1 is SQVTM, CDR2 ANQGSEA. The CDR3 region is CSVPQESSTDTQYF.

The genes are TRBV2 and TRBJ2-6; TCRdb's D gene call, TRBD1, goes unchecked for lack of DNA. Germline CDR1 SNHLY, CDR2 FYNNEI. The length of the CDR3 is 17 residues. The CDR3 loop is CASSDRGFTSGANVLTF.

The chain recombines TRBV20-1 with TRBJ1-2; the TCRdb call, TRBD1, lacks DNA for checking. This CDR3 comprises 15 residues. Germline V gene data show CDR1 as DFQATT and CDR2 as SNEGSKA (reference sequence). The CDR3 loop is CSASSGTATNYGYTF.

The rearrangement links TRBV11-2 to TRBJ2-1; TCRdb names TRBD2, which stays unverified in the absence of DNA. This CDR3 contains 18 residues. Germline assignment: CDR1 SGHAT and CDR2 FQNNGV. The CDR3 protein is CASSLEVASGSYWDEQFF. The full variable domain, with the rest looked up from reference TRBV11-2 and TRBJ2-1, is EAGVAQSPRYKIIEKRQSVAFWCNPISGHATLYWYQQILGQGPKLLIQFQNNGVVDDSQLPKDRFSAERLKGVDSTLKIQPAKLEDSAVYLCASSLEVASGSYWDEQFFGPGTRLTVL.

The CDR3 reads CASSENRKGPETQYF. The chain recombines TRBV10-1 with TRBJ2-5; TCRdb's D call, TRBD2, is unchecked because there is no DNA. The CDR3 runs to 15 residues. Per germline, CDR1 WNHNN and CDR2 SYGVQD (reference sequence).

CDR3 amino acids: CASSQWDRGDTDTQYF. This chain links TRBV7-9 with TRBJ2-3; TCRdb's D call, TRBD1, is unchecked because there is no DNA. Germline V gives CDR1 SEHNR, CDR2 FQNEAQ (reference sequence). This CDR3 comprises 16 residues.

The chain uses TRBV12-3 or TRBV12-4 and TRBJ2-2; the TRBD1 assignment by TCRdb is unverifiable without DNA. The CDR3 is 13 amino acids. The CDR3 here is CASSSTGPGELFF.

This chain uses TRBV28 with TRBJ2-3; TCRdb's D call of TRBD1 is untestable without DNA. CDR3 size: 15 residues. Looked up from germline, CDR1 is MDHEN and CDR2 is SYDVKM. The CDR3 protein is CASRSDRAMTDTQYF.

The rearrangement uses TRBV24-1 and TRBJ2-5; TCRdb proposes TRBD2, but this gene call is untestable without DNA. The CDR3 extends over 15 amino acids. The V gene's germline CDR1 is KGHDR and CDR2 SFDVKD. The CDR3 sequence: CATSDLWRGLETQYF.

The V and J genes are TRBV12-3 or TRBV12-4 and TRBJ2-3; TCRdb calls TRBD2, which cannot be checked without DNA. This CDR3 is 15 amino acids long. This CDR3 is CASSLSSGIGDTQYF.

V usage is TRBV20-1 and J usage is TRBJ2-3; the TCRdb D gene call, TRBD1, has no DNA to confirm it. Germline CDR1 is DFQATT and CDR2 is SNEGSKA (reference sequence). This CDR3 region has 16 residues. The CDR3 reads CSARVSYRGTQDTQYF.

Here the CDR3 reads CASTRDGTDTQYF. The V call is TRBV19, the J call TRBJ2-3; the D gene TCRdb calls, TRBD1, cannot be checked with no DNA. Per germline, CDR1 LNHDA and CDR2 SQIVND (reference sequence). This CDR3 is 13 amino acids long.

The CDR3 loop reads CASSLFGGMGNNEQFF. The V gene is TRBV28, the J gene TRBJ2-1; without DNA, the TCRdb call of TRBD1 cannot be checked. Looked up from germline, CDR1 is MDHEN and CDR2 is SYDVKM. The CDR3 loop spans 16 amino acids. Full variable domain (missing parts from reference TRBV28 and TRBJ2-1): DVKVTQSSRYLVKRTGEKVFLECVQDMDHENMFWYRQDPGLGLRLIYFSYDVKMKEKGDIPEGYSVSREKKERFSLILESASTNQTSMYLCASSLFGGMGNNEQFFGPGTRLTVL.